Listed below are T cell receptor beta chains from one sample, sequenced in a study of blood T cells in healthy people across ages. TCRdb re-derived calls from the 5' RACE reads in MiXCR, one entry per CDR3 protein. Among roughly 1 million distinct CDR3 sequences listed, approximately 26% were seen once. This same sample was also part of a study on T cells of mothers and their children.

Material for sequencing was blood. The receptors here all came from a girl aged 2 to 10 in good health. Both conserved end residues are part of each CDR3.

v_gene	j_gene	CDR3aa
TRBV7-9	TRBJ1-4	CASGVQGVLEKLFF
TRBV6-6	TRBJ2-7	CASSPIRGQSEQYF
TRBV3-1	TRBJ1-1	CASSQDWEQKAFF
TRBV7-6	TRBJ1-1	CASSPGSQNTEAFF
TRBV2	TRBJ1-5	CASSRVVDRVREPQHF
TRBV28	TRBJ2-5	CASSLGDREWETQYF
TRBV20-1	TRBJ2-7	CSARVRLAGSYEQYF
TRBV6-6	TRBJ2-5	CASSYSSGYQETQYF
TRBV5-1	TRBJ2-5	CASSGGQTGQETQYF
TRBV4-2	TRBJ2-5	CASSLLGPSGTQYF
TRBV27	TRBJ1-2	CASRKREGDPSNYGYTF
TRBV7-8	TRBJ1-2	CASSLALHGRDGYTF
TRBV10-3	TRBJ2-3	CAILEDTQYF
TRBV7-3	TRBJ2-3	CASSLYKHTDTQYF
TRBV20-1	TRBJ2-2	CSARGSLNTGELFF
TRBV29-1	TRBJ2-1	CSSSGGGGFYNEQFF